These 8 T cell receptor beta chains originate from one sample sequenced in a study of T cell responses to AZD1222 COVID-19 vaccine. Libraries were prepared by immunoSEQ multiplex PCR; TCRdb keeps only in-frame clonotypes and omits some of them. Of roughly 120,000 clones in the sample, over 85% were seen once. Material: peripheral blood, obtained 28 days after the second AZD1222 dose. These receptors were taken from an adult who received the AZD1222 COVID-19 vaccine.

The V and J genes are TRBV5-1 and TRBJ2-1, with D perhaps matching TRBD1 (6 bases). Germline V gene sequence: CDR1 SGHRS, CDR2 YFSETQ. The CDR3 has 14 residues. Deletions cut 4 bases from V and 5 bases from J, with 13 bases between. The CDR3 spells CASSVDRADNEQFF. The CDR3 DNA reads TGCGCCAGCAGCGTGGACAGAGCGGACAATGAGCAGTTCTTC.

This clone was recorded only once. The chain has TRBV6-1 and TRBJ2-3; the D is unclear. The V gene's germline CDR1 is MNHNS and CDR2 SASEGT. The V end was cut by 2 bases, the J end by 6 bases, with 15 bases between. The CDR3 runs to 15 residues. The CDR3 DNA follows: TGTGCCAGCAGTGAAATTCCGCCCCCGGCCGATACGCAGTATTTT. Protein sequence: CASSEIPPPADTQYF.

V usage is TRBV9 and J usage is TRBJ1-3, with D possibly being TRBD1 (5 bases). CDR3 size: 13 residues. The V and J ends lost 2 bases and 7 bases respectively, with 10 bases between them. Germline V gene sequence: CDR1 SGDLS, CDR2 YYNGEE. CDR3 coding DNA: TGTGCCAGCAGCGTCGGGACTGAGAACACCATATATTTT. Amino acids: CASSVGTENTIYF.

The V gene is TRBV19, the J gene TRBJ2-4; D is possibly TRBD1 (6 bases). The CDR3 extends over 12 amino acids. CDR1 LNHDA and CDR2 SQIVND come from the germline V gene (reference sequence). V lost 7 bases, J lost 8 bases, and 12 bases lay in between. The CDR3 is CASTKQGDIQYF. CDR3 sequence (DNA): TGTGCCAGTACCAAACAGGGCGACATTCAGTACTTC. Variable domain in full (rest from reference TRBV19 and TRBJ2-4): DGGITQSPKYLFRKEGQNVTLSCEQNLNHDAMYWYRQDPGQGLRLIYYSQIVNDFQKGDIAEGYSVSREKKESFPLTVTSAQKNPTAFYLCASTKQGDIQYFGAGTRLSVL.

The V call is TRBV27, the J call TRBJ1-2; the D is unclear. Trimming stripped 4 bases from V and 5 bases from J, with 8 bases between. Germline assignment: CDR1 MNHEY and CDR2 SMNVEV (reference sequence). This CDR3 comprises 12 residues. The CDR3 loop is CASSSRFYGYTF. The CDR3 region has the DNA TGTGCCAGCAGTTCGAGGTTTTATGGCTACACCTTC.

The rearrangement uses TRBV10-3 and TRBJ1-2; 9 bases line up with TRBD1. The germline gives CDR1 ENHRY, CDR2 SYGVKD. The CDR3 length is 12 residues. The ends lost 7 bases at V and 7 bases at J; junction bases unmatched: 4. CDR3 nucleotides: TGTGCCATCACAGACAGGGGGTCTGGCTACACCTTC. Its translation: CAITDRGSGYTF.

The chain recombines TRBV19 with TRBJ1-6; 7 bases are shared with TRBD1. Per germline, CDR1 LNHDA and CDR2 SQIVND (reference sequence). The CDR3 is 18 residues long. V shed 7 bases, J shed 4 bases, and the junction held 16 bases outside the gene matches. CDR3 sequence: CASTRGTGVLSYNSPLHF. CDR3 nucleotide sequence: TGTGCCAGTACCCGAGGAACAGGGGTGTTGAGTTATAATTCACCCCTCCACTTT.

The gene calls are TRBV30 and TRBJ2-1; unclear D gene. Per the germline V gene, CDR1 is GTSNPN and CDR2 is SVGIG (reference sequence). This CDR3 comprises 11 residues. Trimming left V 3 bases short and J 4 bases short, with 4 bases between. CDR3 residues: CAWRRYNEQFF. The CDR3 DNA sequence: TGTGCCTGGAGGCGTTACAATGAGCAGTTCTTC.